This entry describes one T cell receptor (beta chain). This sample is drawn from a study of blood T cell repertoires in COVID-19. The wider study: T cells, B-cell-depleted T cells, or PBMCs supplied cDNA or gDNA.

Study processing details: From reference gene primer amplification, estimates of nucleated cell counts were derived. Sequencing was performed with immunoSEQ multiplex PCR; in TCRdb, only in-frame clones are kept and a portion is missing. The V and J calls and clone size come from that table; D and trimming were worked out from the DNA. The profile covers more than 200,000 clones, with roughly 80% appearing a single time and about 10% taken by the ten largest. The TCR originated in a woman of 80 years or more with acute or convalescent COVID-19. Sequenced material: peripheral blood.

The CDR3 loop is CAWGWQGSNQPQHF. CDR3 DNA: TGTGCCTGGGGGTGGCAGGGGAGCAATCAGCCCCAGCATTTT. The chain couples TRBV30 to TRBJ1-5; tentative D call: TRBD1 (6 bases). V was clipped by 5 bases and J by 1 base, with 12 bases between them. The CDR3 is made up of 14 amino acids. The germline V gene encodes CDR1 GTSNPN and CDR2 SVGIG (reference sequence).